The next 12 T cell receptor beta chains were all read from a single sample in a study of blood T cell repertoires in COVID-19. Here immunoSEQ multiplex PCR was the method, and the copy in TCRdb shows in-frame clones only, minus some. The data contain about 140,000 clones, approximately 80% of them seen just once; the ten biggest clones take up less than 2.5%. The specimen was peripheral blood. The receptor source for this set is an older woman with acute or convalescent COVID-19.

The chain joins TRBV5-1 to TRBJ2-5; 10 nucleotides match TRBD1. The V and J ends lost 1 base and 9 bases, in that order; junction bases with no gene match: 6. The CDR3 loop spans 14 amino acids. Per the germline V gene, CDR1 is SGHRS and CDR2 is YFSETQ. The CDR3 sequence: CASSLPGQGSSQYF. The CDR3 bases are TGCGCCAGCAGCTTGCCGGGACAGGGGTCGTCCCAGTACTTC.

V is TRBV5-5 and J is TRBJ1-2, with TRBD1 identical over 7 bases. This CDR3 region has 17 residues. Germline V CDR1 and CDR2: SGHKS, YYEKEE (reference sequence). Unmatched junction bases numbered 16, after V lost 4 bases and J lost 4 bases. The CDR3 coding sequence is TGTGCCAGCAGCCTGTCGGGTCCGGCAGGGGGGATCTATGGCTACACCTTC. It specifies CASSLSGPAGGIYGYTF. Supplemented by reference TRBV5-5 and TRBJ1-2, the full variable domain reads DAGVTQSPTHLIKTRGQQVTLRCSPISGHKSVSWYQQVLGQGPQFIFQYYEKEERGRGNFPDRFSARQFPNYSSELNVNALLLGDSALYLCASSLSGPAGGIYGYTFGSGTRLTVV.

This clone was detected only once. CDR3 amino acids: CASSFGQGGEQYF. The DNA of the CDR3 is TGTGCCAGCAGTTTCGGACAGGGTGGCGAGCAGTACTTC. The V gene is TRBV12-3 or TRBV12-4, the J gene TRBJ2-7; TRBD1 matches at 8 bases. CDR3 length: 13 residues. V lost 3 bases, J lost 6 bases, and 4 bases stayed unmatched.

This chain connects TRBV28 to TRBJ1-5; 7 nucleotides align to TRBD1. CDR3 length: 15 residues. Unmatched junction bases numbered 8, after V lost 3 bases and J lost 6 bases. Germline V gives CDR1 MDHEN, CDR2 SYDVKM. In DNA, the CDR3 is TGTGCCAGCAGTTTTACAGGGGTGCGGGGTCAGCCCCAGCATTTT. Its protein is CASSFTGVRGQPQHF.

The rearrangement uses TRBV28 and TRBJ1-5; TRBD1 matches at 7 bases. The trim removed 6 bases at V and 4 bases at J, leaving 15 bases unmatched. This CDR3 contains 17 residues. The germline V gene has CDR1 MDHEN and CDR2 SYDVKM. The CDR3 DNA is TGTGCCAGCAGCTCATTAAAGACAGGGCTCCGTAATCAGCCCCAGCATTTT. Protein: CASSSLKTGLRNQPQHF.

J is TRBJ2-5 and V is TRBV28, with D possibly being TRBD1 (6 bases). The CDR3 extends over 16 amino acids. Trimming shortened V by 3 bases and J by 2 bases, and 16 bases separated the two germline ends. Per the germline V gene, CDR1 is MDHEN and CDR2 is SYDVKM. As DNA, the CDR3 is TGTGCCAGCAGTTTCTCCCCCAGGGACAAGCAAGAGACCCAGTACTTC. Translating gives CASSFSPRDKQETQYF.

This clone was seen just once. The chain links TRBV11-2 to TRBJ2-1; D not certain. This CDR3 region has 14 residues. Trimming shortened V by 3 bases and J by 0 bases, and 6 bases separated the two germline ends. Germline assignment: CDR1 SGHAT and CDR2 FQNNGV. The CDR3 sequence is CASSFLSSYNEQFF. DNA of the CDR3: TGTGCCAGCAGCTTCCTAAGCTCCTACAATGAGCAGTTCTTC.

The V and J genes are TRBV5-1 and TRBJ2-2; D is perhaps TRBD2 (5 bases). Trimming cost V 6 bases and J 5 bases, with 11 bases left between them. The CDR3 has 13 amino acids. The germline V gene has CDR1 SGHRS and CDR2 YFSETQ. The CDR3 nucleotides read TGCGCCAGCAAAGGTAGCGAAACCGGGGAGCTGTTTTTT. This sequence encodes CASKGSETGELFF.

The chain employs TRBV30 and TRBJ2-1; the match to TRBD2 covers 8 bases. Per germline, CDR1 GTSNPN and CDR2 SVGIG (reference sequence). V gave up 5 bases and J gave up 12 bases; unmatched junction bases: 12. There are 13 residues in the CDR3. The CDR3 DNA sequence: TGTGCCTGGGACCAACGGGGACTAGGGGGGCAGTTCTTC. It yields the protein CAWDQRGLGGQFF. The entire variable domain, with the rest obtained from reference TRBV30 and TRBJ2-1, is as follows: SQTIHQWPATLVQPVGSPLSLECTVEGTSNPNLYWYRQAAGRGLQLLFYSVGIGQISSEVPQNLSASRPQDRQFILSSKKLLLSDSGFYLCAWDQRGLGGQFFGPGTRLTVL.

The rearrangement joins TRBV7-9 to TRBJ1-4; no clear D gene. CDR3 length: 14 amino acids. V gave up 7 bases and J gave up 11 bases, with 20 bases separating them. Germline CDR1 SEHNR, CDR2 FQNEAQ (reference sequence). The CDR3 spells CASTIDPEYWKLFF. For the CDR3, the DNA is TGTGCCAGCACAATCGACCCGGAGTATTGGAAACTGTTTTTT.

In its sample, this clone was seen a few times. The V call is TRBV28, the J call TRBJ2-1, with D uncertain. Trimming shortened V by 8 bases and J by 4 bases, and 15 bases separated the two germline ends. Germline V gene data show CDR1 as MDHEN and CDR2 as SYDVKM. CDR3 length: 14 residues. The CDR3 here is CASGSQSVYNEQFF. In DNA, the CDR3 is TGTGCCAGCGGCAGCCAGAGCGTTTACAATGAGCAGTTCTTC.

DNA for the CDR3: TGCGCCAGCAGCTTGGCCAGCGGGACCTACAATGAGCAGTTCTTC. Translating it yields CASSLASGTYNEQFF. V usage is TRBV5-1 and J usage is TRBJ2-1, with 7 bases aligning to TRBD2. Germline V lookup: CDR1 SGHRS, CDR2 YFSETQ. J was trimmed by 2 bases and V by 0 bases; bases with no gene match: 2. This CDR3 has 15 residues. Supplemented by reference TRBV5-1 and TRBJ2-1, the full variable domain reads KAGVTQTPRYLIKTRGQQVTLSCSPISGHRSVSWYQQTPGQGLQFLFEYFSETQRNKGNFPGRFSGRQFSNSRSEMNVSTLELGDSALYLCASSLASGTYNEQFFGPGTRLTVL.